This T cell receptor beta chain comes out of a study of T cells in Graves' hyperthyroidism and ophthalmopathy. Concerning this clonotype: Its antigen remains unknown.

Amplification of TCR beta CDR3 regions was performed using RNA transcripts as template. A first-round RT-PCR of the TCR CDR3 used the HTBI primer set. One entry per CDR3 protein results from TCRdb running MiXCR on the multiplex PCR reads. The data contain roughly 200,000 distinct CDR3 sequences, about 15% of them singletons. CDR1 and CDR2 (germline): LNHNV, YYDKDF (reference sequence). This CDR3 region has 16 residues. Unmatched junction bases numbered 3, after V lost 1 base and J lost 3 bases. Study-wide results and caveats: The majority of expanded thyroid clonotypes above 0.001 also appeared in blood. The model made its ophthalmopathy prediction, and onset followed a median around 6.5 months later.

The sequence was collected from a woman aged 45-60 years with Graves' hyperthyroidism. What was sequenced was blood. The chain uses TRBV15 and TRBJ2-1, with 10 bases identical to TRBD1. The CDR3: CATSRAGTGVYNEQFF. CDR3 bases: TGTGCCACCAGCAGAGCCGGGACAGGGGTCTACAATGAGCAGTTCTTC.